What follows is one T cell receptor beta chain and its context. The sample is drawn from a study of CD8 T cells in Susac syndrome. Random hexamers were used to reverse transcribe about 0.45 to 1 ug of RNA. TCRdb independently ran MiXCR on the immunoSEQ multiplex PCR reads; one entry per CDR3 protein. The table shows about 69,000 distinct CDR3 sequences, with around 90% occurring only once. The V gene's germline CDR1 is SGHAT and CDR2 FQNNGV. CDR3 length: 18 residues. V was cut by 1 base and J by 6 bases, with 22 bases left in between. The chain has TRBV11-2 and TRBJ2-4; either TRBD1 or TRBD2 may supply D (6 bases each). Sequenced material: CD8+ T cells from PBMCs. The TCR originated in a human donor with multiple sclerosis. CDR3 protein: CASSLGQGGGLGGNIQYF. The CDR3 nucleotides read TGTGCCAGCAGCTTAGGTCAGGGTGGGGGCTTGGGAGGAAACATTCAGTACTTC.